This T cell receptor (beta chain) was retrieved from a study of cytomegalovirus exposure and HLA in healthy donors. J was trimmed by 5 bases and V by 6 bases; bases with no gene match: 18. Germline CDR1 and CDR2: MNHEY and SMNVEV (reference sequence). The CDR3 totals 18 residues. Use of 60 Vbeta and 13 Jbeta primers characterized the PCR. The repertoire was sequenced with immunoSEQ multiplex PCR; TCRdb's copy has only in-frame clones and lacks some. Of roughly 140,000 clones in the sample, roughly three quarters are singletons; the top ten hold approximately 5%. This receptor was taken from a woman in her forties or fifties in good health and CMV-seronegative. Sequencing was performed on PBMCs. This chain joins TRBV27 and TRBJ2-1, with TRBD2 matching 8 bases. CDR3 bases: TGTGCCAGCAGCCCCGGGACTAGAGTCCCATCGTCACACAATGAGCAGTTCTTC. Protein: CASSPGTRVPSSHNEQFF.